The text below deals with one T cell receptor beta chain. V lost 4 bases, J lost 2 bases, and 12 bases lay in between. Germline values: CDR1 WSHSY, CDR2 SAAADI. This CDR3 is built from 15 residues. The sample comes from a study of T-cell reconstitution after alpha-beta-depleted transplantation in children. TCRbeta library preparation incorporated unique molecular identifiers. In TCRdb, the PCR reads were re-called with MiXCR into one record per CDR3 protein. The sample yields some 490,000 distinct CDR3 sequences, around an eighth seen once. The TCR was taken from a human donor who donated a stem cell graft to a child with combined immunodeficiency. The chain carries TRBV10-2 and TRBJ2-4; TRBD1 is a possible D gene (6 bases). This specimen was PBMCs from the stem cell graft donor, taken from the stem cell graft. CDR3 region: CASSGAGDTKNIQYF. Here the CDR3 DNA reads TGCGCCAGCAGTGGGGCAGGGGACACCAAAAACATTCAGTACTTC.